This T cell receptor (beta chain) is drawn from a study of Ad26.COV2.S vaccination and SARS-CoV-2 variants. The overall study: A participant enrolled in the COV1001 Ad26.COV2.S trial arm provided the sample. Dosing was one shot or two shots 56 days apart.

Treatment defined: roughly 19 received Ad26.COV2.S at low or high dose, single or two shots; a few received placebo; per-sample allocation not given. The investigators took samples on day 63 after the first vaccine or placebo injection. Findings of the study overall: Vaccine recipients showed a spike-specific TCR breadth that was higher than in placebo recipients. Measures of TCR breadth and depth may have fallen short of total T cell responses.

Assay used: immunoSEQ multiplex PCR; TCRdb lists only in-frame clones, some missing. Seen here are about 350,000 clones, about 88% observed once, and the top ten hold around 5.8%. Of note for this clone: Its matching antigen is unknown.

The trim removed 10 bases at V and 3 bases at J, leaving 10 bases unmatched. This CDR3 region has 14 residues. CDR1 is SGHDT and CDR2 is YYEEEE in the germline V gene. The clonotype was recovered from a person between 18 and 65 years old who received the Ad26.COV2.S COVID-19 vaccine or a placebo. J is TRBJ1-2 and V is TRBV5-6; 9 bases agree with TRBD1. Sequenced material: peripheral blood, taken in a trial of Ad26.COV2.S vaccine versus placebo. The CDR3 region is CAGTRTGVDYGYTF. CDR3 nucleotides: TGTGCCGGTACACGGACAGGGGTTGACTATGGCTACACCTTC.